The 10 T cell receptor beta chains in this list originate from one sample, sequenced in a study of T cell responses to AZD1222 COVID-19 vaccine. Measured with immunoSEQ multiplex PCR; TCRdb has only the in-frame clones, and not every one. The sample includes about 210,000 clones, about 95% seen only once; the top ten take roughly 1.8%. Material: peripheral blood, obtained 28 days after the second dose of the MenACWY control vaccine. Receptors were obtained from an adult who received the MenACWY meningococcal vaccine as a control.

The V call is TRBV21-1, the J call TRBJ1-6. TRBV21-1 is a pseudogene locus. CDR3 length equals 14 residues. The CDR3 reads CASSKKWGFSPLHF. DNA of the CDR3: TGTGCCAGCAGCAAAAAATGGGGGTTTTCACCCCTCCACTTT.

For this clone: At one of its ends the junction is not consistent with the germline gene, which may arise from a read error. This rearrangement joins TRBV28 to TRBJ2-7, with D perhaps TRBD2 (5 bases). This CDR3 contains 10 residues. Looked up from germline, CDR1 is MDHEN and CDR2 is SYDVKM. CDR3 region: CASSTRDSCF. The CDR3 bases are TGTGCCAGCAGTACCCGGGATTCGTGCTTC.

The chain couples TRBV4-1 to TRBJ1-3, with TRBD1 as a possible D gene (5 bases). The germline V gene has CDR1 MGHRA and CDR2 YSYEKL. V shed 0 bases and J shed 4 bases, with 16 bases lying between them. The CDR3 extends over 17 amino acids. CDR3 amino acids: CASSQDQVGPGGNTIYF. CDR3 DNA sequence: TGCGCCAGCAGCCAAGACCAGGTGGGACCCGGGGGAAACACCATATATTTT.

The V call is TRBV9, the J call TRBJ2-3; D gene unclear. CDR1 SGDLS and CDR2 YYNGEE come from the germline V gene. V was pared by 3 bases and J by 4 bases, with 12 bases between. CDR3 size: 14 residues. CDR3 protein: CASSEDPYADTQYF. The CDR3 DNA reads TGTGCCAGCAGCGAGGACCCGTACGCAGATACGCAGTATTTT.

This chain connects TRBV5-1 to TRBJ2-3, with 8 positions matching TRBD2. This CDR3 is built from 14 residues. V gave up 7 bases and J gave up 7 bases; unmatched junction bases: 11. Germline loops: CDR1 SGHRS, CDR2 YFSETQ. The CDR3 bases are TGCGCCAGCTGTACAGCGGGGGTCGGGAATACGCAGTATTTT. As protein: CASCTAGVGNTQYF. Full variable domain (outside the CDR3, taken from reference TRBV5-1 and TRBJ2-3): KAGVTQTPRYLIKTRGQQVTLSCSPISGHRSVSWYQQTPGQGLQFLFEYFSETQRNKGNFPGRFSGRQFSNSRSEMNVSTLELGDSALYLCASCTAGVGNTQYFGPGTRLTVL.

The J gene is TRBJ2-5, the V gene TRBV2; TRBD2 aligns across 12 bases. The CDR3 length is 16 residues. Losses at the gene ends were 10 bases for V and 2 bases for J; bases not matched to a gene: 11. Germline V gene lookup returns CDR1 SNHLY and CDR2 FYNNEI. CDR3: CATKRLAGGVQETQYF. The CDR3 bases are TGTGCCACCAAGCGGCTAGCGGGGGGGGTTCAAGAGACCCAGTACTTC.

V gene TRBV7-9 combines with J gene TRBJ2-1; D uncertain. The CDR3 length is 14 residues. Germline CDR1 SEHNR, CDR2 FQNEAQ (reference sequence). V shed 4 bases and J shed 5 bases, with 12 bases lying between them. The CDR3 here is CASSSAGRDNEQFF. DNA for the CDR3: TGTGCCAGCAGCTCCGCCGGACGTGACAATGAGCAGTTCTTC.

This chain connects TRBV5-1 to TRBJ2-7, with D uncertain. The CDR3 has 13 residues. The germline V and J ends were trimmed by 2 bases and 2 bases, with 8 bases remaining between them. The germline gives CDR1 SGHRS, CDR2 YFSETQ. The CDR3 DNA is TGCGCCAGCAGCTTTGGCAAGGCCTACGAGCAGTACTTC. Translated, it gives CASSFGKAYEQYF. The entire variable domain, with the rest obtained from reference TRBV5-1 and TRBJ2-7, is as follows: KAGVTQTPRYLIKTRGQQVTLSCSPISGHRSVSWYQQTPGQGLQFLFEYFSETQRNKGNFPGRFSGRQFSNSRSEMNVSTLELGDSALYLCASSFGKAYEQYFGPGTRLTVT.

The chain is built from TRBV4-1 and TRBJ1-5; 8 bases are a match to TRBD1. CDR3 length: 16 residues. CDR1 and CDR2 (germline): MGHRA, YSYEKL. With 1 base clipped from V and 7 bases from J, the junction kept 9 bases outside the gene matches. The CDR3 is CASSQAWDRPSQPQHF. Here the CDR3 DNA reads TGCGCCAGCAGCCAAGCTTGGGACAGGCCGAGCCAGCCCCAGCATTTT.

The CDR3 reads CSVETGRSYEQYF. In nucleotides, the CDR3 is TGCAGCGTTGAAACAGGGAGGTCCTACGAGCAGTACTTC. The chain has TRBV29-1 and TRBJ2-7; the D call may be TRBD1 or TRBD2 (6 bases each). V lost 2 bases, J lost 1 base, and 9 bases lay in between. Germline CDR1 is SQVTM and CDR2 is ANQGSEA. The CDR3 has 13 residues.